The clone carrying this TCR beta chain was detected only a few times. This record belongs to a study of early stage breast cancer tumors. Each sample had two DNA replicates, about 0.47 ug blood or around 1.5 ug tissue. Clones were sequenced by immunoSEQ multiplex PCR, and TCRdb holds only the in-frame ones, with some missing. The profile shows roughly 60,000 clones, 70% to 80% of them singletons. V lost 3 bases to trimming and J lost 1 base; unmatched junction nucleotides: 0. CDR3 length: 15 amino acids. Looked up from germline, CDR1 is LGHNA and CDR2 is YNFKEQ. This TCR was recovered from a person aged 30 to 39 with breast cancer. The chain links TRBV4-2 to TRBJ2-7, with 13 bases aligning to TRBD2. Source material: blood. CDR3 coding DNA: TGTGCCAGCAGCCAGGGACTAGCGGGATCCTACGAGCAGTACTTC. The encoded protein is CASSQGLAGSYEQYF.